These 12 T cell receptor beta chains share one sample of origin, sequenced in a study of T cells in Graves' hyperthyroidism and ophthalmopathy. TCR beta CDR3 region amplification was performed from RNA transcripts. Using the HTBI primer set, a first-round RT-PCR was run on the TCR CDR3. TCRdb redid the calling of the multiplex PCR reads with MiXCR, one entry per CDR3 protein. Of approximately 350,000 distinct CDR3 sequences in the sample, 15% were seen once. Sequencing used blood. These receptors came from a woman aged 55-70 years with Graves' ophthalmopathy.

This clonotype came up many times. The chain's CDR3 is CASSLVLGGTDTQYF. CDR3 bases: TGTGCCAGCAGCTTAGTCCTCGGTGGCACAGATACGCAGTATTTT. This chain joins TRBV11-2 and TRBJ2-3; D is uncertain. V lost 1 base, J lost 1 base, and 9 bases lay in between. Per the germline V gene, CDR1 is SGHAT and CDR2 is FQNNGV. The CDR3 is made up of 15 amino acids.

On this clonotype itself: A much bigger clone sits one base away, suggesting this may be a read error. CDR3 region: CAGSTQGGDEQYF. The CDR3 DNA reads TGCGCCGGCAGCACACAGGGCGGAGACGAGCAGTACTTC. The chain links TRBV5-1 to TRBJ2-7; TRBD1 is a possible D gene (6 bases). The CDR3 consists of 13 residues. Per the germline V gene, CDR1 is SGHRS and CDR2 is YFSETQ.

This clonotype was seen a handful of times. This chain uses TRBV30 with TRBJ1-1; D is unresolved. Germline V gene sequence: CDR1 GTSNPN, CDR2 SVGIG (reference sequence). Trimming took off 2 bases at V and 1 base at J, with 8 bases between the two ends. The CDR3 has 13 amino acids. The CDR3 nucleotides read TGTGCCTGGAGTAGCCGGGGGAACACTGAAGCTTTCTTT. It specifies CAWSSRGNTEAFF.

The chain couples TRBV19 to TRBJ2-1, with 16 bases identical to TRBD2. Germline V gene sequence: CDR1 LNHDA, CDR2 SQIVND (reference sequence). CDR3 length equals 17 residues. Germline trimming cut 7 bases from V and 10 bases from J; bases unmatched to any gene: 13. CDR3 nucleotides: TGTGCCAGTACAAACGCGGCCGGGACTAGCGGGAGGGGGGAGCAGTTCTTC. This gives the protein CASTNAAGTSGRGEQFF.

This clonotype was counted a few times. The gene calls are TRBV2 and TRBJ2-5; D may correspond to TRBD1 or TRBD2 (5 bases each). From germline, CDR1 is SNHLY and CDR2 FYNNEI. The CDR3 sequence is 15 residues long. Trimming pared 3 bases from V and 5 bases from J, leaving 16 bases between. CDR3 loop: CASSDGTGSRETQYF. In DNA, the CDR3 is TGTGCCAGCAGTGATGGGACGGGGTCTCGGGAGACCCAGTACTTC.

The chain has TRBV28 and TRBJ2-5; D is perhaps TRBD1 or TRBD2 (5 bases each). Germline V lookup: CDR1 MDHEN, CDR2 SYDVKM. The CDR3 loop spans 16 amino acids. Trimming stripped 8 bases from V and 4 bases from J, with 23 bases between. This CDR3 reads CASVSSGTHGRETQYF. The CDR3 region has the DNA TGTGCCAGCGTCTCGTCCGGGACCCACGGACGAGAGACCCAGTACTTC. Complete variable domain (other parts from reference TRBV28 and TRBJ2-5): DVKVTQSSRYLVKRTGEKVFLECVQDMDHENMFWYRQDPGLGLRLIYFSYDVKMKEKGDIPEGYSVSREKKERFSLILESASTNQTSMYLCASVSSGTHGRETQYFGPGTRLLVL.

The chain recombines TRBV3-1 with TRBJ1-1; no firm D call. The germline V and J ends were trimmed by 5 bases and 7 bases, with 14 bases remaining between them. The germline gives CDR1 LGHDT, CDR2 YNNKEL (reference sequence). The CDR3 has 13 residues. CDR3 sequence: CASSETWMIEAFF. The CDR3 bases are TGTGCCAGCAGCGAGACGTGGATGATTGAAGCTTTCTTT.

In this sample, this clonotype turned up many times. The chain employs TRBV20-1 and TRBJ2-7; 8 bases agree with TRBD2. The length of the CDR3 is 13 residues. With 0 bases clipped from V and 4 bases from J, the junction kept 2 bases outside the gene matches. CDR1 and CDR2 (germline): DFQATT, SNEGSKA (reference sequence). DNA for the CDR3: TGCAGTGCTAGAGAAAGCGGGAGTTACGAGCAGTACTTC. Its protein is CSARESGSYEQYF.

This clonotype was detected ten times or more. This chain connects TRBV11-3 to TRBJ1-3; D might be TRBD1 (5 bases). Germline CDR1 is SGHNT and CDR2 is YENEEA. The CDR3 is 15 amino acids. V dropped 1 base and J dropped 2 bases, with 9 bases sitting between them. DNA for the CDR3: TGTGCCAGCAGCTTAGGATCCAGGGCTGGAAACACCATATATTTT. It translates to CASSLGSRAGNTIYF.

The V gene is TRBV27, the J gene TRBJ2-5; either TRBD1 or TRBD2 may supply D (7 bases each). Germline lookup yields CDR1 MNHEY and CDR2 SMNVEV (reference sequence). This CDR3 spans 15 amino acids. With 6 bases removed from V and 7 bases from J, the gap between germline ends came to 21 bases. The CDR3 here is CASSRRGGASVTQYF. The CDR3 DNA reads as TGTGCCAGCAGCCGCAGGGGGGGGGCTTCGGTGACCCAGTACTTC.

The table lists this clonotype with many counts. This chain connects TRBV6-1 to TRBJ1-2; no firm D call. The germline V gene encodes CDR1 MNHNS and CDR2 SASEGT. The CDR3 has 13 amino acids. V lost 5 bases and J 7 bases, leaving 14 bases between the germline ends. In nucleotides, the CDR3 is TGTGCCAGCAGTCCTAATTTAGATCCTGGCTACACCTTC. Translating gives CASSPNLDPGYTF.

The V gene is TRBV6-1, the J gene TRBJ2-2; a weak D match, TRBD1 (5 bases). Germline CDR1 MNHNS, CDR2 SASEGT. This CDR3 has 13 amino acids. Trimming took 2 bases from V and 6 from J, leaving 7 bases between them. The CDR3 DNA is TGTGCCAGCAGTGAATGGACACCCGGGGAGCTGTTTTTT. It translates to CASSEWTPGELFF.